This TCR beta chain came from a study of cytomegalovirus exposure and HLA in healthy donors. The germline gives CDR1 LNHDA, CDR2 SQIVND (reference sequence). The CDR3 covers 17 residues. V lost 0 bases, J lost 1 base, and 5 bases stayed unmatched. A multiplex PCR was run with 60 Vbeta primers and 13 Jbeta primers. In the original workflow: Later work found 80 million or so unique TCR beta chains, with about 10 million shared. TCRdb's table, derived via immunoSEQ multiplex PCR, lists solely in-frame clones and lacks some. V and J calls and clone size follow that table, whereas D and trimming were derived from the DNA. The sample has over 120,000 clones, approximately 80% seen once; the top ten hold 1.4%. Note on this clone: Its antigen is still unknown.

Broader study findings: About 87% or about 30% of the time was how often most TCR beta V segments were productive, according to an earlier analysis.

The sequencing sample was made of PBMCs. This TCR came from a man aged 30 to 45 in good health and CMV-seropositive. The rearrangement uses TRBV19 and TRBJ2-2, with 7 bases that match TRBD1. Here the CDR3 DNA reads TGTGCCAGTAGTATAGATCCGGGACAGTGGAACACCGGGGAGCTGTTTTTT. Translation gives CASSIDPGQWNTGELFF.